This T cell receptor beta chain was recovered during a study of blood T cells in healthy people across ages. This clonotype has more than one count but fewer than ten. The second PCR ran roughly 7 to 12 cycles with a sample-barcoded 5' primer and J-beta primers. Every cDNA was tagged by a template-switch adaptor with 12 random nucleotides. Sequencing yielded, for each sample, at least 2.5 million paired-end reads carrying CDR3. One entry per CDR3 protein, called by TCRdb with MiXCR from the 5' RACE reads. The data hold nearly 800,000 distinct CDR3 sequences, with roughly 25% observed a single time. CDR3 length equals 17 residues. Germline CDR1 SGHKS, CDR2 YYEKEE (reference sequence). V was clipped by 4 bases and J by 1 base, with 18 bases between them. These data also featured in a second study, about T cells of mothers and their children. From that paper: RNA that had been extracted went wholly into cDNA synthesis, at roughly 1.5 ug per 15 ul. M1S, a second-PCR primer, added sample barcodes and 2-4 random nucleotides.

This chain links TRBV5-5 with TRBJ1-5; D is possibly TRBD1 (5 bases). The clonotype was recovered from a boy aged 5-17 years in good health. Material: blood. For the CDR3, the DNA is TGTGCCAGCAGCGCCGGGGGGTGGGATGCAAGCAATCAGCCCCAGCATTTT. Protein product: CASSAGGWDASNQPQHF.